This is a list of T cell receptor beta chains from one sample in a study of T cell changes during pregnancy in multiple sclerosis. The repertoire was sequenced with immunoSEQ multiplex PCR; TCRdb's copy has only in-frame clones and lacks some. The table lists some 59,000 clones, about nine tenths of them singletons. The input for sequencing was peripheral blood, taken in the first trimester of pregnancy. The receptors derive from a female donor with multiple sclerosis, enrolled in a pregnancy study. CDR3s include the opening cysteine and the closing phenylalanine or tryptophan. The order of the fields is clone size, CDR3 length, J gene, D gene, V gene, CDR3 DNA, CDR3 protein. A D gene is named only where the DNA matches it firmly. Expanded clones are given a class, and other clones once, few, many or no size at all.

size: NA
length: 14
J: TRBJ2-1
D: TRBD2
V: TRBV19
DNA: TGTGCCAGTTTGCGGCAGGGAGGGGACAATGAGCAGTTCTTC
CDR3: CASLRQGGDNEQFF

size: NA
length: 13
J: TRBJ2-3
D: NA
V: TRBV6-1
DNA: TGTGCCAGCAGTGAGAACGACAGGCTTACGCAATATTTT
CDR3: CASSENDRLTQYF

size: once
length: 15
J: TRBJ1-2
D: NA
V: TRBV5-6
DNA: TGTGCCAGCAGCTTCTTCGGGGTCTTTGATCTGGGCTACACCTTC
CDR3: CASSFFGVFDLGYTF

size: NA
length: 15
J: TRBJ2-5
D: NA
V: TRBV4-2
DNA: TGTGCCAGCAGCCAAGATCGAACAGGGCAGGGGACCCAGTACTTC
CDR3: CASSQDRTGQGTQYF

size: NA
length: 15
J: TRBJ2-3
D: TRBD1
V: TRBV6-6
DNA: TGTGCCAGCAGGGACGGGACAGGGGCTGGAGATACGCAGTATTTT
CDR3: CASRDGTGAGDTQYF

size: NA
length: 16
J: TRBJ1-1
D: NA
V: TRBV7-9
DNA: TGTGCCAGCAGCTTAGTTATGGGGATGGGAGGCACTGAAGCTTTCTTT
CDR3: CASSLVMGMGGTEAFF

size: NA
length: 14
J: TRBJ2-7
D: TRBD2
V: TRBV5-1
DNA: TGCGCCAGCGGAACCGGGACTAACGGGGCGGAGCAGTACTTC
CDR3: CASGTGTNGAEQYF

size: NA
length: 14
J: TRBJ1-1
D: TRBD1
V: TRBV4-3
DNA: TGCGCCAGCAGCCTAGAACAGGGGAGGACTGAAGCTTTCTTT
CDR3: CASSLEQGRTEAFF

size: NA
length: 13
J: TRBJ1-2
D: TRBD1
V: TRBV6-5
DNA: TGTGCCAGCAGGCCTTTTACAGGGGAGGGCTACACCTTC
CDR3: CASRPFTGEGYTF

size: once
length: 17
J: TRBJ2-7
D: NA
V: TRBV5-6
DNA: TGTGCCAGCAGCTCCCCTCAGATTCAGACAAATTCGGGGGAGCAGTACTTC
CDR3: CASSSPQIQTNSGEQYF

size: NA
length: 14
J: TRBJ2-1
D: NA
V: TRBV30
DNA: TGTGCCTGGAGTGTACCATGGGGGGACAATGAGCAGTTCTTC
CDR3: CAWSVPWGDNEQFF

size: NA
length: 13
J: TRBJ1-5
D: NA
V: TRBV30
DNA: TGTGCCTGGTCTACAGGGTGGAATCAGCCCCAGCATTTT
CDR3: CAWSTGWNQPQHF

size: NA
length: 18
J: TRBJ1-3
D: NA
V: TRBV4-2
DNA: TGTGCCAGCAGCCAAGCATTAGCAGGGACAATCTCTGGAAACACCATATATTTT
CDR3: CASSQALAGTISGNTIYF

size: NA
length: 18
J: TRBJ2-6
D: TRBD1
V: TRBV16
DNA: TGTGCCAGCAGCCCCTACAGGGGCGACTCTTCTGGGGCCAACGTCCTGACTTTC
CDR3: CASSPYRGDSSGANVLTF

size: NA
length: 15
J: TRBJ2-7
D: TRBD1
V: TRBV7-6
DNA: TGTGCCAGCAGCTACACAGGGGGCTCAGGCGACGAGCAGTACTTC
CDR3: CASSYTGGSGDEQYF

size: NA
length: 18
J: TRBJ2-2
D: TRBD1
V: TRBV7-8
DNA: TGTGCCAGCAGCTTAGGGGGTTTAAGGGGGCTCGTGGCCGGGGAGCTGTTTTTT
CDR3: CASSLGGLRGLVAGELFF

size: NA
length: 16
J: TRBJ2-1
D: TRBD1
V: TRBV11-2
DNA: TGTGCCAGCAGCTTAGTCCGGGACAGGAGCTACAATGAGCAGTTCTTC
CDR3: CASSLVRDRSYNEQFF

size: NA
length: 13
J: TRBJ2-1
D: TRBD1
V: TRBV7-2
DNA: TGTGCCAGCAGCTCTAGACAGGGGGGTGAGCAGTTCTTC
CDR3: CASSSRQGGEQFF

size: NA
length: 15
J: TRBJ2-2
D: NA
V: TRBV13
DNA: TGTGCCAGCAGCTTAGGTCGGTGGAACACCGGGGAGCTGTTTTTT
CDR3: CASSLGRWNTGELFF

size: NA
length: 14
J: TRBJ1-1
D: NA
V: TRBV19
DNA: TGTGCCAGTAGCCAACCGGCTTGGGGACAATTGGCTTTCTTT
CDR3: CASSQPAWGQLAFF

size: NA
length: 11
J: TRBJ1-3
D: NA
V: TRBV11-2
DNA: TGTGCCAGCAGCTACTCCGACACCATATATTTT
CDR3: CASSYSDTIYF

size: NA
length: 13
J: TRBJ2-3
D: NA
V: TRBV19
DNA: TGTGCCAGTAGTCCCAGGGGCACAGATACGCAGTATTTT
CDR3: CASSPRGTDTQYF

size: NA
length: 15
J: TRBJ1-5
D: NA
V: TRBV27
DNA: TGTGCCAGCACCCCGCGGACAGAGACCAATCAGCCCCAGCATTTT
CDR3: CASTPRTETNQPQHF

size: NA
length: 13
J: TRBJ2-7
D: NA
V: TRBV7-9
DNA: TGTGCCAGCAGCTCCCCAAACACCTACGAGCAGTACTTC
CDR3: CASSSPNTYEQYF

size: NA
length: 14
J: TRBJ1-2
D: NA
V: TRBV2
DNA: TGTGCCAGCAGTGACTTTCAGGAGGGGAGCAGCTACACCTTC
CDR3: CASSDFQEGSSYTF

size: NA
length: 19
J: TRBJ2-1
D: NA
V: TRBV7-7
DNA: TGTGCCAGCAGCCCTCGCTCCATGCGGCCCCCCGCCTTATACAATGAGCAGTTCTTC
CDR3: CASSPRSMRPPALYNEQFF

size: NA
length: 14
J: TRBJ1-2
D: TRBD1
V: TRBV19
DNA: TGTGCCAGTAAAACAGGGGCCGGGAACTATGGCTACACCTTC
CDR3: CASKTGAGNYGYTF

size: NA
length: 15
J: TRBJ2-1
D: NA
V: TRBV11-2
DNA: TGTGCCAGTCAAGGGGGCCCGGGAGCCTACAATGAGCAGTTCTTC
CDR3: CASQGGPGAYNEQFF

size: once
length: 20
J: TRBJ2-2
D: TRBD1
V: TRBV4-1
DNA: TGCGCCAGCAGCCAAGAGGGCGCCCGAGGGGGCCGTCGCGGCACCGGGGAGCTGTTTTTT
CDR3: CASSQEGARGGRRGTGELFF

size: NA
length: 12
J: TRBJ1-1
D: NA
V: TRBV18
DNA: TGTGCCAGCTCACCAGTGGAGACCGAAGCTTTCTTT
CDR3: CASSPVETEAFF

size: NA
length: 15
J: TRBJ1-1
D: NA
V: TRBV19
DNA: TGTGCCAGTAGTAGTTATTCGAGAGGGAACACTGAAGCTTTCTTT
CDR3: CASSSYSRGNTEAFF

size: NA
length: 16
J: TRBJ2-1
D: TRBD2
V: TRBV6-4
DNA: TGTGCCAGCAGTGACTCAGCGGGGGGAGGATACAATGAGCAGTTCTTC
CDR3: CASSDSAGGGYNEQFF

size: NA
length: 15
J: TRBJ1-4
D: NA
V: TRBV7-9
DNA: TGTGCCAGCAGCCCCTATGGAGTAACTAATGAAAAACTGTTTTTT
CDR3: CASSPYGVTNEKLFF

size: NA
length: 16
J: TRBJ2-3
D: NA
V: TRBV25-1
DNA: TGTGCCAGCAGTGAATTAAGCCGGGAGTCTTCAGATACGCAGTATTTT
CDR3: CASSELSRESSDTQYF